A selection of T cell receptor beta chains follows, all from one sample in a study of spatial heterogeneity in lung cancer. TCRdb passed the 5' RACE reads through MiXCR, listing each CDR3 protein once. The data hold about 95,000 distinct CDR3 sequences, with approximately 8.9% observed a single time. Sequencing used PBMCs, obtained at surgery. The source is a male donor with early-stage non-small cell lung cancer. Each CDR3 is given with its conserved first and last residue. Each record gives: J gene, clone size, D gene, V gene, CDR3 DNA, CDR3 protein. D genes are given only for firm matches. Where a row states a size, it is once, few, many or the class of an expanded clone; other rows omit it.

>TRBJ2-6|NA|TRBD2|TRBV2
TGTGCCAGCAGTACTCGGACTAGCGGGGGGCCCCTCCTGACTTTC
CASSTRTSGGPLLTF
>TRBJ2-7|few|TRBD2|TRBV5-6
TGTGCCAGCAGCCGTCCTCTCAGCGGGAGGCTATCCTACGAGCAGTACTTC
CASSRPLSGRLSYEQYF
>TRBJ1-3|NA|NA|TRBV12-3/TRBV12-4
TGTGCCAGCATCCCAGGAGGGGCTGGAAACACCATATATTTT
CASIPGGAGNTIYF
>TRBJ2-6|many|TRBD1|TRBV20-1
TGCAGTTCGCGTCGGGACAGGGTTCTCTCTGGGGCCAACGTCCTGACTTTC
CSSRRDRVLSGANVLTF
>TRBJ1-4|many|NA|TRBV2
TGTGCCAGCAGTCGAGAAACTAGAGAAAAACTGTTTTTT
CASSRETREKLFF
>TRBJ1-5|few|NA|TRBV6-2/TRBV6-3
TGTGCCAGCAGTCCTCTTTGGATGAATCAGCCCCAGCATTTT
CASSPLWMNQPQHF
>TRBJ1-3|NA|TRBD1|TRBV5-1
TGCGCCAGCAGCCCTGGGACAGCCTCTGACGGAAACACCATATATTTT
CASSPGTASDGNTIYF
>TRBJ2-1|NA|NA|TRBV19
TGTGCCAGTAGTAAAGGGGCTAGCTCAAACAATGAGCAGTTCTTC
CASSKGASSNNEQFF
>TRBJ2-7|many|TRBD1|TRBV6-6
TGTGCCAGCAGTTACCCGGGACAGGGGGTTCACGAGCAGTACTTC
CASSYPGQGVHEQYF
>TRBJ2-3|many|NA|TRBV18
TGTGCCAGCTCACCGGGACAAGGGGCCACAGATACGCAGTATTTT
CASSPGQGATDTQYF
>TRBJ2-5|NA|NA|TRBV7-9
TGTGCCAGCAGCCCCGCGGTAGGCGAGACCCAGTACTTC
CASSPAVGETQYF
>TRBJ2-1|few|TRBD2|TRBV7-8
TGTGCCAGCAGCTTCCGGACTAGCTTAACGTACAATGAGCAGTTCTTC
CASSFRTSLTYNEQFF
>TRBJ2-1|few|NA|TRBV6-1
TGTGCCAGCATCCTAGAGCTGGGGGAGCAGTTCTTC
CASILELGEQFF
>TRBJ1-6|many|NA|TRBV6-2/TRBV6-3
TGTGCCAGCAGTCTCCAGGGAGGCTCACCCCTCCACTTT
CASSLQGGSPLHF
>TRBJ2-7|many|NA|TRBV3-1
TGTGCCAGCAGCCAAGAGGGAGGAGGGCGGCCGAACTTC
CASSQEGGGRPNF
>TRBJ2-7|few|NA|TRBV5-1
TGCGCCAGCAGCTTGTACCCTTCCTACGAGCAGTACTTC
CASSLYPSYEQYF
>TRBJ2-1|NA|NA|TRBV7-9
TGTGCCAGCAGCTTAGTTACCCACAATGAGCAGTTCTTC
CASSLVTHNEQFF
>TRBJ2-7|NA|TRBD1|TRBV5-4
TGTGCCAGCAGTCTCAGGGGGCTCCGAGGCGAGCAGTACTTC
CASSLRGLRGEQYF
>TRBJ2-1|medium-sized|NA|TRBV7-9
TGTGCCAGCAGCTTGGGACTTAACGCCTACAATGAGCAGTTCTTC
CASSLGLNAYNEQFF
>TRBJ2-2|NA|NA|TRBV5-1
TGCGCCAGCAGCTTTGGGGCAGGGCCCGGGGAGCTGTTTTTT
CASSFGAGPGELFF
>TRBJ2-1|NA|NA|TRBV20-1
TGCAGTGCTAGATCCCCTCCTGACAGTCTTATACTTGGCAATGAGCAGTTCTTC
CSARSPPDSLILGNEQFF